The present T cell receptor (beta chain) was sequenced within a study of blood T cell repertoires in COVID-19. Study-wide context: The United States, Italy and Spain were the sources of the acute and convalescent COVID-19 samples. PBMCs, B-cell-depleted T cells, or T cells provided the cDNA or gDNA that made up the material.

How the authors handled the data: Reference gene primers were amplified, and this amplification served to estimate nucleated cell counts. Assay used: immunoSEQ multiplex PCR; TCRdb lists only in-frame clones, some missing. That table supplies the V and J calls and clone size; D and trimming were determined from the DNA. This table has 90,000 to 120,000 clones, approximately 80% appearing once. CDR3 length equals 12 residues. V was clipped by 5 bases and J by 6 bases; unmatched bases: 5. Germline values: CDR1 SGHRS, CDR2 YFSETQ. Material for sequencing was peripheral blood. The chain couples TRBV5-1 to TRBJ2-7, with TRBD1 identical over 7 bases. The receptor comes from a man between 65 and 85 years old with acute or convalescent COVID-19. CDR3 DNA: TGCGCCAGCAGTGGACAGGCGGCCGAGCAGTACTTC. Residues: CASSGQAAEQYF.